One and the same sample provided the 32 T cell receptor beta chains below, sequenced in a study of blood T cell repertoires in COVID-19. Clones were sequenced by immunoSEQ multiplex PCR, and TCRdb holds only the in-frame ones, with some missing. Of fewer than 200,000 clones in the sample, about 88% were seen once. Sequenced input: PBMCs or T cells enriched from blood (not recorded which). These receptors were taken from a woman aged 40 to 55 in a cohort exposed to, infected with or recovered from COVID-19 (not recorded which).

The gene calls are TRBV4-2 and TRBJ2-1, with 9 bases fitting TRBD2. CDR1 is LGHNA and CDR2 is YNFKEQ in the germline V gene. V was clipped by 2 bases and J by 2 bases; unmatched bases: 4. The CDR3 runs to 16 residues. The CDR3 sequence is CASSQFSGSTYNEQFF. Written as DNA, the CDR3 is TGTGCCAGCAGCCAATTTAGCGGGAGCACCTACAATGAGCAGTTCTTC.

J is TRBJ2-3 and V is TRBV5-6, with TRBD2 matching over 10 bases. This CDR3 has 17 residues. From germline, CDR1 is SGHDT and CDR2 YYEEEE. Trimming took 3 bases from V and 5 from J; bases not matched to a gene: 12. The CDR3 bases are TGTGCCAGCAGCTCCGAACTAGCGGGGTGGGAAAAAGATACGCAGTATTTT. Translated: CASSSELAGWEKDTQYF. Using reference TRBV5-6 and TRBJ2-3 for the parts outside the CDR3, the full variable domain is DAGVTQSPTHLIKTRGQQVTLRCSPKSGHDTVSWYQQALGQGPQFIFQYYEEEERQRGNFPDRFSGHQFPNYSSELNVNALLLGDSALYLCASSSELAGWEKDTQYFGPGTRLTVL.

This chain connects TRBV4-1 to TRBJ2-7; 8 nucleotides line up with TRBD1. There are 16 residues in the CDR3. Germline assignment: CDR1 MGHRA and CDR2 YSYEKL. V lost 0 bases to trimming and J lost 4 bases; unmatched junction nucleotides: 8. CDR3 protein: CASSQDRGRGLYEQYF. CDR3 DNA: TGCGCCAGCAGCCAAGATCGGGGCAGGGGGCTGTACGAGCAGTACTTC.

The rearrangement links TRBV4-2 to TRBJ2-1, with D possibly being TRBD2 (5 bases). The CDR3 extends over 14 amino acids. With 3 bases removed from V and 0 bases from J, the gap between germline ends came to 6 bases. The germline V gene has CDR1 LGHNA and CDR2 YNFKEQ. CDR3 in DNA: TGTGCCAGCAGCCAGGCGGGCTCCTACAATGAGCAGTTCTTC. As protein: CASSQAGSYNEQFF.

With respect to this clone: Other nucleotide sequences from this sample produce the same CDR3. The rearrangement joins TRBV28 to TRBJ1-5, with D possibly being TRBD1 (6 bases). This CDR3 region has 15 residues. Germline V CDR1 and CDR2: MDHEN, SYDVKM. V lost 4 bases and J 2 bases, leaving 12 bases between the germline ends. CDR3 DNA sequence: TGTGCCAGCAGTTCGCAACAGGGAGGCAATCAGCCCCAGCATTTT. Protein: CASSSQQGGNQPQHF.

The chain links TRBV4-1 to TRBJ2-7; D remains unclear. The CDR3 covers 14 residues. V gave up 4 bases and J gave up 3 bases, with 13 bases separating them. Germline CDR1 MGHRA, CDR2 YSYEKL. The CDR3 here is CASSPRYQSYEQYF. The CDR3 DNA is TGCGCCAGCAGCCCCCGGTACCAAAGCTACGAGCAGTACTTC.

The chain carries TRBV5-1 and TRBJ2-3; 10 nucleotides agree with TRBD1. Germline V gene sequence: CDR1 SGHRS, CDR2 YFSETQ. Trimming removed 4 bases from V and 6 bases from J; junction bases left unmatched: 8. This CDR3 region has 15 residues. The CDR3 DNA reads as TGCGCCAGCAGCCCCCAGACAGGGGGCAAGGATACGCAGTATTTT. Translation gives CASSPQTGGKDTQYF.

The gene calls are TRBV27 and TRBJ2-1; 10 bases agree with TRBD2. Trimming cost V 5 bases and J 6 bases; bases outside gene matches: 7. This CDR3 has 15 amino acids. Germline V gene data show CDR1 as MNHEY and CDR2 as SMNVEV (reference sequence). The CDR3: CASSPTSGVGNEQFF. The CDR3 DNA is TGTGCCAGCAGTCCTACTAGCGGGGTGGGCAATGAGCAGTTCTTC.

The V gene is TRBV7-6, the J gene TRBJ1-1; D is undetermined. This CDR3 spans 14 amino acids. Germline V lookup: CDR1 SGHVS, CDR2 FNYEAQ. With 4 bases removed from V and 4 bases from J, the gap between germline ends came to 13 bases. CDR3 sequence: CASSSPAGATEAFF. The CDR3 DNA reads as TGTGCCAGCAGCTCACCGGCAGGTGCCACTGAAGCTTTCTTT.

The chain joins TRBV9 to TRBJ2-7, with 11 positions matching TRBD2. Trimming at V came to 4 bases and at J to 0 bases, leaving 3 bases not matched to a gene. Germline CDR1 reads SGDLS; CDR2 reads YYNGEE. This CDR3 has 15 residues. The CDR3 region is CASSQGLADSYEQYF. The CDR3 coding sequence is TGTGCCAGCAGCCAGGGACTAGCGGACTCCTACGAGCAGTACTTC.

The chain is built from TRBV3-1 (or the pseudogene TRBV3-2) and TRBJ2-3; no clear D gene. V lost 2 bases to trimming and J lost 0 bases, with 9 bases between them. CDR1 LGHDT and CDR2 YNNKEL come from the germline V gene (reference sequence). The CDR3 sequence is 15 residues long. DNA of the CDR3: TGTGCCAGCAGCCAACGCGCGAGTAGCACAGATACGCAGTATTTT. Its protein product is CASSQRASSTDTQYF.

This clone was seen ten or more times. The chain has TRBV24-1 and TRBJ1-5, with TRBD1 as a possible D gene (5 bases). The germline gives CDR1 KGHDR, CDR2 SFDVKD. CDR3 size: 18 residues. V dropped 5 bases and J dropped 0 bases, with 19 bases sitting between them. The CDR3 DNA follows: TGTGCCACCAGTGCTGACTGGACACCTTACTATAGCAATCAGCCCCAGCATTTT. It yields the protein CATSADWTPYYSNQPQHF.

The chain joins TRBV12-3 or TRBV12-4 to TRBJ2-1, with 7 bases identical to TRBD1. The CDR3 runs to 13 residues. V lost 6 bases, J lost 5 bases, and 4 bases stayed unmatched. The CDR3 region is CASRPDRDNEQFF. The CDR3 DNA sequence: TGTGCCAGCAGACCAGACAGGGACAATGAGCAGTTCTTC.

The genes are TRBV5-6 and TRBJ2-5, with 12 bases fitting TRBD2. Germline lookup yields CDR1 SGHDT and CDR2 YYEEEE. The CDR3 totals 15 residues. V gave up 4 bases and J gave up 9 bases; unmatched junction bases: 10. CDR3 DNA sequence: TGTGCCAGCAGCCCGAAACCGGGACTAGCGGGTCCCCAGTACTTC. Encoded protein: CASSPKPGLAGPQYF.

This clone has a handful of counts. This sequence joins TRBV27 and TRBJ1-5; D gene uncertain. Looked up from germline, CDR1 is MNHEY and CDR2 is SMNVEV (reference sequence). The length of the CDR3 is 15 residues. Deletions cut 2 bases from V and 5 bases from J, with 13 bases between. In DNA, the CDR3 is TGTGCCAGCAGTTTAAGCCCAGGCTTATATCAGCCCCAGCATTTT. Encoded protein: CASSLSPGLYQPQHF.

V usage is TRBV15 and J usage is TRBJ2-7, with TRBD1 matching over 8 bases. The germline V gene encodes CDR1 LNHNV and CDR2 YYDKDF (reference sequence). After removal of 3 bases from V and 0 bases from J, the junction contained 1 base not matched to a gene. The CDR3 runs to 14 residues. The CDR3 reads CATSRTGASYEQYF. Here the CDR3 DNA reads TGTGCCACCAGCAGGACAGGGGCCTCCTACGAGCAGTACTTC.

The V call is TRBV4-2, the J call TRBJ2-5, with 7 bases matching TRBD2. Germline V gene data show CDR1 as LGHNA and CDR2 as YNFKEQ. V was pared by 1 base and J by 2 bases, with 4 bases of the junction left unmatched. The CDR3 is 15 amino acids. CDR3 DNA sequence: TGTGCCAGCAGCCAAGGCCTAGCGGAGCAAGAGACCCAGTACTTC. As protein: CASSQGLAEQETQYF.

The V call is TRBV10-3, the J call TRBJ1-4; TRBD1 might be the D (6 bases). Germline values: CDR1 ENHRY, CDR2 SYGVKD. Trimming removed 11 bases at V and 6 bases at J, with 16 bases between. The CDR3 spans 13 residues. The DNA of the CDR3 is TGTGCCTCCCGGGACAAAGGCGATGAAAAACTGTTTTTT. It yields the protein CASRDKGDEKLFF.

The chain couples TRBV7-9 to TRBJ2-1; 12 bases line up with TRBD1. The CDR3 extends over 16 amino acids. J was trimmed by 6 bases and V by 5 bases; bases with no gene match: 8. The germline V gene encodes CDR1 SEHNR and CDR2 FQNEAQ (reference sequence). The CDR3 nucleotides are TGTGCCAGCAGCAATAGGCCGGGACAGGGGGCCAATGAGCAGTTCTTC. It codes for CASSNRPGQGANEQFF.

The rearrangement uses TRBV6-5 and TRBJ1-1; 7 nucleotides line up with TRBD1. The CDR3 sequence is 14 residues long. Germline CDR1 and CDR2: MNHEY and SVGAGI. After removal of 0 bases from V and 6 bases from J, the junction contained 4 bases not matched to a gene. DNA of the CDR3: TGTGCCAGCAGTTACTCGGGGGACAGCGCTGAAGCTTTCTTT. The encoded protein is CASSYSGDSAEAFF.

The V and J genes are TRBV5-8 and TRBJ1-5, with D possibly TRBD1 on 5 matching bases. V gave up 0 bases and J gave up 2 bases, with 12 bases separating them. The germline gives CDR1 SGHTS, CDR2 YDEGEE. The CDR3 extends over 16 amino acids. The CDR3 reads CASSLARGKGNQPQHF. In nucleotides, the CDR3 is TGTGCCAGCAGCTTGGCCCGGGGGAAAGGCAATCAGCCCCAGCATTTT.

The rearrangement links TRBV29-1 to TRBJ1-1, with 7 bases that match TRBD1. The trim removed 4 bases at V and 4 bases at J, leaving 9 bases unmatched. Germline CDR1 reads SQVTM; CDR2 reads ANQGSEA. CDR3 length: 14 amino acids. The CDR3 nucleotides are TGCAGCGTTGGAAGAACAGGGGCCGCCACTGAAGCTTTCTTT. This encodes CSVGRTGAATEAFF.

This clone was seen once. This sequence joins TRBV6-1 and TRBJ1-3, with D hard to call. Germline CDR1 is MNHNS and CDR2 is SASEGT. The CDR3 runs to 15 residues. V was shortened by 3 bases and J by 0 bases, with 9 bases between the two germline ends. The CDR3 DNA is TGTGCCAGCAGTGATCGGCGGCCCTCTGGAAACACCATATATTTT. Translating gives CASSDRRPSGNTIYF.

V and J are TRBV6-5 and TRBJ1-2; perhaps TRBD1 as D (6 bases). The CDR3 runs to 15 residues. The germline CDR1 and CDR2 sequences are MNHEY and SVGAGI. The germline V and J ends were trimmed by 3 bases and 4 bases, with 15 bases remaining between them. The CDR3 sequence: CASSYRLDSLYGYTF. CDR3 DNA sequence: TGTGCCAGCAGTTATCGATTGGACAGTCTCTATGGCTACACCTTC.

The chain uses TRBV19 and TRBJ1-5; tentative D call: TRBD1 (6 bases). CDR1 is LNHDA and CDR2 is SQIVND in the germline V gene (reference sequence). Trimming removed 6 bases at V and 1 base at J, with 19 bases between. The CDR3 sequence is 17 residues long. This CDR3 is CASRHDRKAGSNQPQHF. In DNA, the CDR3 is TGTGCCAGTAGGCACGACAGGAAAGCAGGGAGCAATCAGCCCCAGCATTTT.

This clone was observed a handful of times. The V and J genes are TRBV30 and TRBJ2-7; 11 bases line up with TRBD1. This CDR3 is 14 amino acids long. Germline CDR1 reads GTSNPN; CDR2 reads SVGIG (reference sequence). With V trimmed by 3 bases and J by 6 bases, 7 bases remained unmatched. In DNA, the CDR3 is TGTGCCTGGAGGAAGGGGACAGGGGGAGTCGAGCAGTACTTC. Amino acids: CAWRKGTGGVEQYF.

The chain recombines TRBV27 with TRBJ1-2; D not certain. Trimming pared 8 bases from V and 6 bases from J, leaving 16 bases between. Germline V CDR1 and CDR2: MNHEY, SMNVEV (reference sequence). CDR3 length: 13 amino acids. This CDR3 reads CASGLGLGNGYTF. DNA of the CDR3: TGTGCCAGCGGACTGGGTCTGGGGAATGGCTACACCTTC.

This chain links TRBV3-1 (or the pseudogene TRBV3-2) with TRBJ1-2; 9 nucleotides match TRBD1. Losses at the gene ends were 4 bases for V and 8 bases for J; bases not matched to a gene: 5. The length of the CDR3 is 13 residues. Germline V lookup: CDR1 LGHDT, CDR2 YNNKEL (reference sequence). CDR3 DNA sequence: TGTGCCAGCAGCCCGGGACAGGGAAGAGGCTACACCTTC. Protein product: CASSPGQGRGYTF.

The J gene is TRBJ2-2, the V gene TRBV29-1, with D perhaps matching TRBD2 (6 bases). The CDR3 is 13 residues long. V lost 8 bases and J lost 6, with 16 bases in between. Per germline, CDR1 SQVTM and CDR2 ANQGSEA. The CDR3, as DNA: TGCAGCTCCAACGGAGGGGTTGCCGGGGAGCTGTTTTTT. Encoded protein: CSSNGGVAGELFF.

This clone was seen only once. This chain connects TRBV24-1 to TRBJ2-3, with 7 bases fitting TRBD2. The CDR3 consists of 15 residues. Germline CDR1 reads KGHDR; CDR2 reads SFDVKD. The V and J ends lost 3 bases and 6 bases, in that order; junction bases with no gene match: 8. The chain's CDR3 is CATSDILGGVDTQYF. The CDR3 DNA reads as TGTGCCACCAGTGATATCCTGGGGGGGGTCGATACGCAGTATTTT.

The rearrangement uses TRBV15 and TRBJ1-3; 8 bases are a match to TRBD1. Germline values: CDR1 LNHNV, CDR2 YYDKDF (reference sequence). The CDR3 sequence is 17 residues long. Trimming took 0 bases from V and 1 from J; bases not matched to a gene: 5. The CDR3 DNA is TGTGCCACCAGCAGAGATCCCCAGGGGGCTTCTGGAAACACCATATATTTT. This encodes CATSRDPQGASGNTIYF.

The CDR3, as DNA: TGTGCCAGCAGCTTAAGCCGGGACAGGGCCTATGGCTACACCTTC. It is translated as CASSLSRDRAYGYTF. This sequence joins TRBV11-3 and TRBJ1-2; 9 bases are shared with TRBD1. From germline, CDR1 is SGHNT and CDR2 YENEEA. Losses at the gene ends were 2 bases for V and 4 bases for J; bases not matched to a gene: 5. The CDR3 is 15 residues long.